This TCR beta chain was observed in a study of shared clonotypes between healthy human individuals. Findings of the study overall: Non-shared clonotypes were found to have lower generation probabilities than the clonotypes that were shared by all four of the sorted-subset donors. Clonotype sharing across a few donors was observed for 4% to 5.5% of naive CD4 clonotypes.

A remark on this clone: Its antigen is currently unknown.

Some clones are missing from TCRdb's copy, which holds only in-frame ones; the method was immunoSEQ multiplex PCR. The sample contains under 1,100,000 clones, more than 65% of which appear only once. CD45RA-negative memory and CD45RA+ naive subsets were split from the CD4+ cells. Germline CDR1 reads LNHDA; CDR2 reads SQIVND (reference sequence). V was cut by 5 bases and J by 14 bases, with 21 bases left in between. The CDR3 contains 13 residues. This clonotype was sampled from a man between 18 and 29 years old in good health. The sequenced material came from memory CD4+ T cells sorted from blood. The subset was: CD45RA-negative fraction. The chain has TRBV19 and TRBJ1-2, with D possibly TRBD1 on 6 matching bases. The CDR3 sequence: CASSPLTGAFNTF. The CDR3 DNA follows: TGTGCCAGTAGTCCCCTGACAGGCGCGTTTAATACCTTC.